This T cell receptor beta chain was sequenced for a study of T cell responses to AZD1222 COVID-19 vaccine (dated by TCRdb to about 2021). About the full investigation: AZD1222 recipients given second doses at about 4 weeks or at about 12 weeks were pooled, since spike-specific TCR depth and breadth were not found to differ between the two schedules. A total of more than 230 trial participants underwent TCR sequencing, of whom 200 to 220 had received two doses of AZD1222 and around 25 had received two doses of the MenACWY control vaccine. Trial participants were enrolled by age into subgroups of 18-55, 56-69 and 70-plus years, and 148, 28 and 57 TCR-sequenced participants, respectively, were included in these subgroups.

This specimen's time point label, interpreted: baseline before first vaccination. Vaccinee samples came from UK trials COV001 and COV002, including a single-blind randomized controlled phase 2/3 trial of AZD1222 (ChAdOx1 nCoV-19) in healthy adults. For TCRbeta chain sequencing, PBMC samples from trial participants were taken at day 0 and at day 28 after the second dose. This clone has more than one count but fewer than ten. No cognate antigen has been identified for it. The input lacks base qualities; no much larger clone sits a single base away. The CDR3 regions of human TCRbeta chains were analyzed by immunosequencing. Per the authors' processing: TCRs in the repertoires were compared against a reference library of SARS-CoV-2-specific TCRs that had been generated with the MIRA antigen-specificity platform. Breadth was defined as the fraction of unique TCRs that were SARS-CoV-2-associated, and depth was defined as the fraction of total T cells that were SARS-CoV-2-associated. Using the MIRA data, each spike-specific TCR was assigned both to the spike region to which the TCR was reactive and to a CD4 or CD8 class. Log10-transformed breadth and depth values were compared by one-way ANOVA with Sidak's multiple comparisons tests. This is the immuneACCESS table as TCRdb keeps it, with only in-frame sequences that have V and J called. A part of the clones is gone; compared with another copy, unresolved V genes explain less than half, and the rest is unexplained. D and trimming come from the DNA, and the V and J calls and clone size come from that table. The sample table shows about 150,000 clones, and 85% to 90% are seen once. The biggest ten clones account for under 2.5% of the sample.

What the study reported, not specific to this receptor: After two AZD1222 doses, both the breadth and the depth of spike-specific TCRs were significantly higher than at day 0 and than in MenACWY recipients. Nearly half of unique spike-specific TCRs reportedly recognized epitopes outside regions mutated in the B.1.351 and B.1.1.7 variants. The 56-69-year group was small, and its depth increase did not reach significance, likely because of low power. Because no day 14 peak-response samples were available, repertoires were characterized only after the peak T cell response. CD4 TCRs associated with the vaccine covered the entire spike protein, and the dominant responses were in regions 160-218 and 743-854. Conclusions about previously exposed vaccinees are limited because only a handful of AZD1222 recipients were SARS-CoV-2 seropositive at baseline. Participants were mostly white British, with more females than males. The authors suggested clonal diversity may have been underestimated.

The TCR originated in an adult in good health. Material: peripheral blood, obtained on day 0 of AZD1222 vaccination.

The nucleotide sequence is TGCGCCAGCGCCAACGGACTTTTCCCGTCCACAGATACGCAGTATTTT. Its translation reads: CASANGLFPSTDTQYF. Recombination joined TRBV5-1 with TRBJ2-3; 5 matching bases give a weak D call of TRBD2. From cysteine to phenylalanine, the CDR3 is 16 amino acids long. The only DNA kept is the CDR3, 48 bases in frame from the first base. As encoded in the germline V gene, CDR1 is SGHRS while CDR2 is YFSETQ. The germline ends are 20 bases apart after V is trimmed by 7 bases and J by 2 bases.